A selection of T cell receptor beta chains follows, all from one sample in a study of cytomegalovirus exposure and HLA in healthy donors. Some clones are missing from TCRdb's copy, which holds only in-frame ones; the method was immunoSEQ multiplex PCR. This table holds 100,000 or so clones, around 81% found once. Sequences were obtained from PBMCs. These receptors were obtained from a man aged 40-49 years in good health and CMV-seropositive. Both conserved end residues are part of each CDR3. The D gene is left open where the match is weak. Clone sizes are given selectively: once, few, many, or a class where the clone is expanded.

>NA|TRBJ2-7|TRBV5-1|TRBD1
TGCGCCAGCAGCGGGCCGGGACAGGGGGCCTACGAGCAGTACTTC
CASSGPGQGAYEQYF
>NA|TRBJ2-5|TRBV7-9|TRBD2
TGTGCCAGCAGCTTGCGGGGGGGCCGAGAGACCCAGTACTTC
CASSLRGGRETQYF
>once|TRBJ1-5|TRBV19|NA
TGTGCCAGTAGTATACAGGGAGGTAGCAATCAGCCCCAGCATTTT
CASSIQGGSNQPQHF
>NA|TRBJ2-7|TRBV7-9|TRBD2
TGTTCCAGCAGGGAACTAGCGGGAGGGCCGTACGAGCAGTACTTC
CSSRELAGGPYEQYF
>NA|TRBJ2-1|TRBV7-2|TRBD2
TGTGCCAGCAGCCTAGGGCCTAGCGGGAGCTATGAGCAGTTCTTC
CASSLGPSGSYEQFF
>once|TRBJ1-2|TRBV13|NA
TGTGCCAGCAGCTTAGGCAGGGCTAACTATGGCTACACCTTC
CASSLGRANYGYTF
>NA|TRBJ1-1|TRBV6-5|TRBD1
TGTGCCAGCAGTTACGAGACAGGGGGCACTGAAGCTTTCTTT
CASSYETGGTEAFF
>NA|TRBJ2-4|TRBV11-2|TRBD1
TGTGCCAGCAGACGAATGACGGGGACAGGGCAAAACATTCAGTACTTC
CASRRMTGTGQNIQYF
>NA|TRBJ2-2|TRBV18|TRBD1
TGTGCCAGCTCACCAGAGGTTGCAGGACAGGGGTTCTCCGGGGAGCTGTTTTTT
CASSPEVAGQGFSGELFF
>once|TRBJ2-1|TRBV27|TRBD2
TGTGCCAGCAGGCATCCCGGGACTAGCGGGAGCTCCTACAATGAGCAGTTCTTC
CASRHPGTSGSSYNEQFF
>once|TRBJ2-1|TRBV12-5|TRBD2
TGTGCTAGTGGCCGTCGGGCGGGGGTCGGTAATGAGCAGTTCTTC
CASGRRAGVGNEQFF
>NA|TRBJ1-2|TRBV4-2|NA
TGTGCCAGCAGCCAAGGACAGGATAACTATGGCTACACCTTC
CASSQGQDNYGYTF
>NA|TRBJ2-7|TRBV5-1|TRBD2
TGCGCCAGCAGCGGAGGGACTAGCGGCTCCTACGAGCAGTACTTC
CASSGGTSGSYEQYF
>NA|TRBJ2-1|TRBV28|TRBD2
TGTGCCACCGGGACTAGCGTCTACAATGAGCAGTTCTTC
CATGTSVYNEQFF
>NA|TRBJ2-5|TRBV29-1|NA
TGCAGCGTTGAGGGGGGGCTTGAGACCCAGTACTTC
CSVEGGLETQYF
>NA|TRBJ1-1|TRBV2|NA
TGTGCCAGCGAGGGGGTTGGGGACACTGAAGCTTTCTTT
CASEGVGDTEAFF
>NA|TRBJ1-2|TRBV28|TRBD1
TGTGCCAGCAGTTTCACCGGGACAGACGTTTGGGGTAACTATGGCTACACCTTC
CASSFTGTDVWGNYGYTF
>once|TRBJ2-1|TRBV2|NA
TGTGCCAGCAGTGGGGGCGGTGAGCAGTTCTTC
CASSGGGEQFF
>NA|TRBJ2-6|TRBV6-4|NA
TGTGCCAGCAGTCGGGAATCATCTGGGGCCAACGTCCTGACTTTC
CASSRESSGANVLTF
>NA|TRBJ2-3|TRBV19|TRBD1
TGTGCCAGTAACTCCGGACAGGCCCACACAGATACGCAGTATTTT
CASNSGQAHTDTQYF
>NA|TRBJ1-6|TRBV19|NA
TGTGCCAGTAGTATCTGGCAGGGAAAGGATTCACCCCTCCACTTT
CASSIWQGKDSPLHF
>NA|TRBJ1-3|TRBV4-1|NA
TGCGCCAGCAGCCAAGAGTCGGGGAGGAGGTGGAACTCTGGAAACACCATATATTTT
CASSQESGRRWNSGNTIYF
>few|TRBJ2-6|TRBV28|NA
TGTGCCAGCACCTTATTGGGGGGTCCTGGGGCCAACGTCCTGACTTTC
CASTLLGGPGANVLTF
>few|TRBJ2-5|TRBV7-9|TRBD1
TGTGCCAGCGGAAAGGACAGGGTGGATGAGACCCAGTACTTC
CASGKDRVDETQYF
>once|TRBJ2-1|TRBV2|NA
TGTGCCAGCAGCAAGCTAGAGGGGGTGGGGAATGAGCAGTTCTTC
CASSKLEGVGNEQFF
>NA|TRBJ2-7|TRBV19|TRBD2
TGTGCCAGTAGTATTGTTGGGACTAGCGGCTACGAGCAGTACTTC
CASSIVGTSGYEQYF
>NA|TRBJ2-1|TRBV5-8|NA
TGTGCCAGCAGCTTAGGGGCAAGCTCCTACAATGAGCAGTTCTTC
CASSLGASSYNEQFF
>NA|TRBJ1-1|TRBV2|NA
TGTGCCAGCACCGCACAGGGATCGAACACTGAAGCTTTCTTT
CASTAQGSNTEAFF
>NA|TRBJ2-7|TRBV6-1|NA
TGTGCCAGCAGTGTTGGGACAAACTACGAGCAGTACTTC
CASSVGTNYEQYF
>NA|TRBJ2-5|TRBV6-5|NA
TGTGCCAGCAGTTACTTGAAGCGGGAGACCCAGTACTTC
CASSYLKRETQYF
>NA|TRBJ2-5|TRBV15|TRBD1
TGTGCCACCAGCAGAGACCCAGCAGGGGGCCAAGAGACCCAGTACTTC
CATSRDPAGGQETQYF
>NA|TRBJ2-7|TRBV2|TRBD1
TGTGCCAGCAGTGTGGGCAGGGGGTTAGGCGAGCAGTACTTC
CASSVGRGLGEQYF
>NA|TRBJ1-5|TRBV7-9|NA
TGTGCCAGCGGGCTGGTAAATCAGCCCCAGCATTTT
CASGLVNQPQHF
>NA|TRBJ2-5|TRBV4-1|NA
TGCGCCAGCAGCCAAGAAAGGAGACAGCTTGAAGGGACCCAGTACTTC
CASSQERRQLEGTQYF
>few|TRBJ1-2|TRBV4-1|NA
TGCGCCAGCAGCCAAGTAGCCAGTTTATATGGCTACACCTTC
CASSQVASLYGYTF
>NA|TRBJ1-1|TRBV28|NA
TGTGCCAGCAGTCCCTCACGGGTACTCACTGAAGCTTTCTTT
CASSPSRVLTEAFF
>NA|TRBJ1-3|TRBV19|NA
TGTGCCAGTACCCCCTCAGTGGGGAGCACCGTGAGAGGCTACTCTGGAAACACCATATATTTT
CASTPSVGSTVRGYSGNTIYF
>NA|TRBJ2-1|TRBV2|TRBD2
TGTGCCAGCAGGGGAACTAGCGGGGGTACGGGGCAGTTCTTC
CASRGTSGGTGQFF
>NA|TRBJ2-5|TRBV10-1|NA
TGCGCCAGCAGTGAGTCGACAGGTTGGGAGACCCAGTACTTC
CASSESTGWETQYF
>NA|TRBJ2-2|TRBV29-1|NA
TGCAGCGCCCGACAGAGGAACACCGGGGAGCTGTTTTTT
CSARQRNTGELFF
>NA|TRBJ2-4|TRBV7-9|NA
TGTGCCAGCAGCTCGGACTGGAAAAACATTCAGTACTTC
CASSSDWKNIQYF
>NA|TRBJ1-1|TRBV6-1|NA
TGTGCCAGCAGTGAATGGGGCCCTGAAGCTTTCTTT
CASSEWGPEAFF
>once|TRBJ1-3|TRBV9|TRBD1
TGTGCCAGCAGCGTAGGCTTCGGGACAGGGTCTGGAAACACCATATATTTT
CASSVGFGTGSGNTIYF
>NA|TRBJ1-1|TRBV7-9|TRBD1
TGTGCCAGCAGCTTGACAGGGTTTGGCACTGAAGCTTTCTTT
CASSLTGFGTEAFF
>few|TRBJ2-7|TRBV19|NA
TGTGCCAGTAGTATAACGTCAGGGGGGCCCTACGAGCAGTACTTC
CASSITSGGPYEQYF
>NA|TRBJ1-1|TRBV5-1|NA
TGCGCCAGCAGAGACACCAGGGGTTACACTGAAGCTTTCTTT
CASRDTRGYTEAFF
>NA|TRBJ2-3|TRBV9|TRBD1
TGTGCCAGCAGCGCGACAGGGGCCACAGATACGCAGTATTTT
CASSATGATDTQYF
>NA|TRBJ1-1|TRBV18|TRBD1
TGTGCCAGCTCACCAGGGGTAACAGGGGTGGGCGCTGAAGCTTTCTTT
CASSPGVTGVGAEAFF
>NA|TRBJ2-5|TRBV10-3|TRBD2
TGTGCCATCAGTGAGCCTCCGGGACTAGCGGGAGGGGAGACCCAGTACTTC
CAISEPPGLAGGETQYF
>few|TRBJ2-5|TRBV19|TRBD1
TGTGCCAGCCGAGAGACAGGGAATGCTCCTACGACGCAGTACTTC
CASRETGNAPTTQYF
>NA|TRBJ2-3|TRBV4-1|NA
TGCGCCAGCAGCCAGCAGGGGACAGATACGCAGTATTTT
CASSQQGTDTQYF
>NA|TRBJ1-2|TRBV28|NA
TGTGCCAGCAGTCTTGGAGGCTACTCGAACTATGGCTACACCTTC
CASSLGGYSNYGYTF
>NA|TRBJ1-6|TRBV19|NA
TGTGCCAGTAGTATCGGGAGCGCCTATAATTCACCCCTCCACTTT
CASSIGSAYNSPLHF